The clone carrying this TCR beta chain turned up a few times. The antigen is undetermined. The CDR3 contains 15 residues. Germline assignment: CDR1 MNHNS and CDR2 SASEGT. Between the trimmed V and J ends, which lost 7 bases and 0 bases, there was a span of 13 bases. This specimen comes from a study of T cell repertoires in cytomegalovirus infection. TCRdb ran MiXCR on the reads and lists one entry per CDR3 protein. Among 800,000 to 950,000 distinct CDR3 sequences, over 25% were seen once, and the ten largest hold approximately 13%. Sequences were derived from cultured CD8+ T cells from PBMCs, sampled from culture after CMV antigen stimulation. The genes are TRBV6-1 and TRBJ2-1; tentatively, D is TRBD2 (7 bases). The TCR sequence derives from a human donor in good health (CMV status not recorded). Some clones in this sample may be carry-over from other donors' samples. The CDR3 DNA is TGTGCCAGCACCTGGAGGGGGGGCTCCTACAATGAGCAGTTCTTC. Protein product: CASTWRGGSYNEQFF.